The clone carrying this T cell receptor (beta chain) was observed at least ten times. Its specificity is not known. The authors sorted naive CD8 T cells as CD8+CD4-CCR7+CD45RA+. This record belongs to a study of molecular identifiers for immune sequencing clone quantification. Points from the study as a whole: The study found clones above 20 RNA copies held over 97% of effector molecules and under 1% in naive cells.

CDR3 length: 14 residues. The J segment lost 2 bases and the V segment lost 8 bases, leaving 3 bases of the junction unmatched. Germline V gives CDR1 WSHSY, CDR2 SAAADI. The authors built bulk TCR libraries by previously described methods with listed TCR primers. Using its own MiXCR run on the PCR reads, TCRdb lists one record per CDR3 protein. The table has 460,000 or so distinct CDR3 sequences, 25% seen once. Sequencing was carried out using naive CD8+ T cells from blood, with Jurkat cell RNA spiked in. The subset here: FACS-sorted CD8+CD4-CCR7+CD45RA+ naive T cells. The TCR sequence derives from a human donor in good health. Some libraries in this study had Jurkat cell RNA spiked in. V and J are TRBV10-2 and TRBJ2-3; TRBD2 matches 11 bases. The CDR3 DNA is TGCGCCAGCTTAGCGGGGGGGACCACAGATACGCAGTATTTT. Its translation is CASLAGGTTDTQYF.